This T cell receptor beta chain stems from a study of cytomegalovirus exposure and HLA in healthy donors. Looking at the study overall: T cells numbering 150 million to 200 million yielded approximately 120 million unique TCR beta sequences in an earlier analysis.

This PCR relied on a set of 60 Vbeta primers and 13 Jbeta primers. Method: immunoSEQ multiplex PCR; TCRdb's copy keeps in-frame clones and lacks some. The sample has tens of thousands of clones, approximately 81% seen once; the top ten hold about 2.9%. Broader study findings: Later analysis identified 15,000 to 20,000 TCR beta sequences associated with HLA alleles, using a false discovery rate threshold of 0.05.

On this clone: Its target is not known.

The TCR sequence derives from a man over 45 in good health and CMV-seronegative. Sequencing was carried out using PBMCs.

CDR3 residues: CASSLGAGNDQPQHF. CDR3 in DNA: TGTGCCAGCAGCTTAGGAGCAGGGAACGATCAGCCCCAGCATTTT. The chain recombines TRBV7-2 with TRBJ1-5; tentative D call: TRBD1 (5 bases). Germline CDR1 and CDR2: SGHTA and FQGNSA. With 1 base removed from V and 5 bases from J, the gap between germline ends came to 12 bases. The CDR3 sequence is 15 residues long.